This TCR beta chain came from a study of T cell responses to AZD1222 COVID-19 vaccine. Findings of the study overall: Just 5 to 7 AZD1222 recipients tested seropositive at baseline.

Method: immunoSEQ multiplex PCR; TCRdb's copy keeps in-frame clones and lacks some. The table lists fewer than 120,000 clones, around 80% of them singletons. V was clipped by 5 bases and J by 3 bases; unmatched bases: 9. Germline assignment: CDR1 SGHDN and CDR2 FVKESK. The length of the CDR3 is 15 residues. Points on this clone: Its antigen is undetermined.

The receptor was isolated from an adult in good health. The specimen comprised peripheral blood, sampled on day 0 of AZD1222 vaccination. The V and J genes are TRBV14 and TRBJ1-1; TRBD1 agrees at 7 bases. CDR3 in amino acids: CASSRAGTAYTEAFF. DNA for the CDR3: TGTGCCAGCAGCAGGGCCGGGACAGCTTACACTGAAGCTTTCTTT.